The present TCR beta chain was sequenced within a study of cytomegalovirus exposure and HLA in healthy donors. V lost 7 bases and J lost 6; bases outside the gene matches: 6. The CDR3 sequence is 14 residues long. Germline V lookup: CDR1 LNHDA, CDR2 SQIVND (reference sequence). Use of 60 Vbeta and 13 Jbeta primers characterized the PCR. This table comes from immunoSEQ multiplex PCR, and its TCRdb copy is limited to in-frame clones, with some not included. The profile shows about 190,000 clones, around 79% of them singletons. The chain uses TRBV19 and TRBJ2-2, with 9 bases aligning to TRBD1. The sequenced sample was PBMCs. This TCR derives from a woman aged 18-30 years in good health and CMV-seronegative. The chain's CDR3 is CASTTGQGAGELFF. The CDR3 coding sequence is TGTGCCAGTACGACGGGACAGGGTGCCGGGGAGCTGTTTTTT.